Listed below are T cell receptor beta chains from one sample, sequenced in a study of cytomegalovirus exposure and HLA in healthy donors. Assay: immunoSEQ multiplex PCR; the TCRdb copy retains only in-frame clones and omits some. This sample has tens of thousands of clones, with around 76% found just once. Sequenced: PBMCs. The source of these receptors is a man aged 25 to 40 in good health and CMV-seropositive. CDR3s include the opening cysteine and the closing phenylalanine or tryptophan. The D gene is left open where the match is weak. Where a row states a size, it is once, few, many or the class of an expanded clone; other rows omit it.

D,V,size,J,DNA,CDR3
TRBD2,TRBV6-4,-,TRBJ2-3,TGTGCCAGCAGTGACCGGGGGGGCACAGATACGCAGTATTTT,CASSDRGGTDTQYF
TRBD2,TRBV6-1,-,TRBJ2-7,TGTGCCACTAGACTAGCGGGGGTAGCGTCCTACGAGCAGTACTTC,CATRLAGVASYEQYF
-,TRBV5-1,-,TRBJ2-5,TGCGCCAGCAGCTTGGGGATTAGGACAGACCAAGAGACCCAGTACTTC,CASSLGIRTDQETQYF
-,TRBV1,-,TRBJ1-6,TGCACCAGCAGCCAAGACCGGACCAGGGACAGCTACAGCTCCTATAATTCACCCCTCCACTTT,CTSSQDRTRDSYSSYNSPLHF
TRBD1,TRBV7-6,-,TRBJ1-6,TGTGCCAGCAGCCCGCGTTCCGGGACAGCAAATTCACCCCTCCACTTT,CASSPRSGTANSPLHF
TRBD1,TRBV6-6,once,TRBJ1-2,TGTGCCAGCAGGCAGGGGGCGGATGGCTACACCTTC,CASRQGADGYTF
-,TRBV4-1,-,TRBJ1-6,TGCGCCAGCAGCCAAGAGTGGGCCATCTCCTATAATTCACCCCTCCACTTT,CASSQEWAISYNSPLHF
TRBD1,TRBV18,-,TRBJ1-1,TGTGCCAGCTCACCCCGCCGGGACAGGGGGCCCACTGAAGCTTTCTTT,CASSPRRDRGPTEAFF
-,TRBV5-4,-,TRBJ2-7,TGTGCCAGCAGCCACCAGGTGGACTACGAGCAGTACTTC,CASSHQVDYEQYF
TRBD2,TRBV7-9,-,TRBJ2-5,TGTGCCAGCAGCTCGGGACTAGCGGGGGCCCAAGGGACCCAGTACTTC,CASSSGLAGAQGTQYF
-,TRBV5-1,once,TRBJ2-5,TGCGCCAGCAGCTTGGCACAGGCACCGGGGGAGCAGTACTTC,CASSLAQAPGEQYF
-,TRBV30,-,TRBJ2-1,TGTGCCTACGGTGGGGCGAGGATCAATGAGCAGTTCTTC,CAYGGARINEQFF
-,TRBV18,-,TRBJ2-7,TGTGCCAGCTCACCTGACAGGGGACTACCCTACGAGCAGTACTTC,CASSPDRGLPYEQYF
TRBD1,TRBV5-6,-,TRBJ1-5,TGTGCCAGCAGCTTGGAGGGGGCGAGGCAGCCCCAGCATTTT,CASSLEGARQPQHF
TRBD2,TRBV4-2,once,TRBJ2-5,TGTGCCAGCAGCCGGACTAGCGGGGGCCAAGAGACCCAGTACTTC,CASSRTSGGQETQYF
-,TRBV7-9,-,TRBJ2-1,TGTGCCAGCAGCCGTCCCCTCGGAGATGAGCAGTTCTTC,CASSRPLGDEQFF
-,TRBV4-1,-,TRBJ1-4,TGCGCCAGCAGCCACACGATGAGACGGGGTGCTAATGAAAAACTGTTTTTT,CASSHTMRRGANEKLFF
TRBD1,TRBV28,once,TRBJ2-5,TGTGCCAGCAGTCCTCCGGGACAGGGAGGAGAGACCCAGTACTTC,CASSPPGQGGETQYF
TRBD1,TRBV29-1,-,TRBJ1-4,TGCAGCGTTGGTCCCGGCGGTTGTAGGGGGCGGAGAGTTAATGAAAAACTGTTTTTT,CSVGPGGCRGRRVNEKLFF
-,TRBV5-1,few,TRBJ2-3,TGCGCCAGCAGCTTGGGGGTTAGCGGATCAGATACGCAGTATTTT,CASSLGVSGSDTQYF
-,TRBV5-4,-,TRBJ2-4,TGTGCCAGCAGCTTGGCTAGTAGGGGGAGTGGGGCAAACATTCAGTACTTC,CASSLASRGSGANIQYF
-,TRBV27,-,TRBJ2-7,TGTGCCAGCAGTTTGACGGGTTCCTACGAGCAGTACTTC,CASSLTGSYEQYF
-,TRBV11-2,few,TRBJ2-5,TGTGCCAGCAGCTTATATAGGGGGGAGACCCAGTACTTC,CASSLYRGETQYF
-,TRBV7-3,-,TRBJ1-6,TGTGCCAGCAGCTTAACGCTGGCAGGGGCTAAATCACCCCTCCACTTT,CASSLTLAGAKSPLHF
-,TRBV4-2,-,TRBJ1-5,TGTGCCAGCAGCCAAGATCTACGGCAGGGTAACAATCAGCCCCAGCATTTT,CASSQDLRQGNNQPQHF
TRBD1,TRBV10-3,-,TRBJ1-1,TGTGCCATCAGTGAGTCTTTTTTAGGGCAGGGGGCTGAAGCTTTCTTT,CAISESFLGQGAEAFF
-,TRBV27,-,TRBJ2-1,TGTGCCAGCAGTTTATCTCCCCCCTCCTATGAGCAGTTCTTC,CASSLSPPSYEQFF
-,TRBV4-3,-,TRBJ1-4,TGCGCCAGCAGCGCGGGCGGGTATGAAAAACTGTTTTTT,CASSAGGYEKLFF
-,TRBV5-1,-,TRBJ2-3,TGCGCCAGCAGCCCCCGCCCGCGGGGAACAGATACGCAGTATTTT,CASSPRPRGTDTQYF
-,TRBV7-9,once,TRBJ1-4,TGTGCCAGCAGCCTGGCAACAGGCAGGACCCATGAAAAGCTGTTTTTT,CASSLATGRTHEKLFF
-,TRBV30,-,TRBJ1-3,TGTGCCTGGATAAGGGGCGGAAACACCATATATTTT,CAWIRGGNTIYF
-,TRBV18,-,TRBJ2-6,TGTGCCAGCTCCTCCACGGGGGTCTCTGGGGCCAACGTCCTGACTTTC,CASSSTGVSGANVLTF
TRBD2,TRBV6-1,-,TRBJ2-3,TGTGCCAGCACCGTAGCGGGGGGAACCACAGATACGCAGTATTTT,CASTVAGGTTDTQYF
-,TRBV5-1,-,TRBJ2-1,TGCGCCAGCAGCTTGTATTCCGGAGTCAATGAGCAGTTCTTC,CASSLYSGVNEQFF
TRBD1,TRBV11-2,-,TRBJ1-1,TGTGCCAGCAGATATACAGGGGTCGAAGCTTTCTTT,CASRYTGVEAFF
TRBD1,TRBV28,-,TRBJ2-5,TGTGCCAGCAATCGACAGGGCGGATTGGACGAGACCCAGTACTTC,CASNRQGGLDETQYF
TRBD2,TRBV9,once,TRBJ2-3,TGTGCCAGCAGCGGACAAGCGGGGGGGCCGCCAGATACGCAGTATTTT,CASSGQAGGPPDTQYF
-,TRBV6-5,few,TRBJ1-3,TGTGCCAGCAGTTCTCCCGGGAAGAGCTCTGGAAACACCATATATTTT,CASSSPGKSSGNTIYF
TRBD1,TRBV5-1,-,TRBJ1-1,TGCGCCAGCAGCTTACAACGACAGGGAGGGAACACTGAAGCTTTCTTT,CASSLQRQGGNTEAFF
-,TRBV6-5,-,TRBJ1-6,TGTGCCAGCAGTTGGGGGGGGGATCTCCACTTT,CASSWGGDLHF
TRBD1,TRBV6-4,few,TRBJ2-1,TGTGCCAGCAGTGACGGACAGGGAATGGATGAGCAGTTCTTC,CASSDGQGMDEQFF
TRBD1,TRBV7-8,-,TRBJ2-1,TGTGCCAGCAGCGTGACAGGGGGCTCCTACAATGAGCAGTTCTTC,CASSVTGGSYNEQFF
-,TRBV30,-,TRBJ2-3,TGTGCCTGGAGCCTAGCCTTGAATACGCAGTATTTT,CAWSLALNTQYF
-,TRBV4-3,-,TRBJ2-6,TGCGCCAGCAGCCAAGAGGTTACAGGGAACGGGGCCAACGTCCTGACTTTC,CASSQEVTGNGANVLTF